The 17 T cell receptor beta chains listed next were all sequenced from one sample in a study of T cell responses to AZD1222 COVID-19 vaccine. TCRdb keeps only in-frame clones here, not all; method: immunoSEQ multiplex PCR. This sample carries 180,000 or so clones, around 92% of them seen once, and the ten largest clones take 1.3%. This material consisted of peripheral blood, taken 28 days after the second AZD1222 dose. The receptor source for this set is an adult who received the AZD1222 COVID-19 vaccine.

This clone was counted once. The rearrangement links TRBV5-5 to TRBJ2-2; D is possibly TRBD2 (5 bases). Trimming left V 3 bases short and J 0 bases short, with 12 bases between. The CDR3 spans 16 residues. Germline V gene sequence: CDR1 SGHKS, CDR2 YYEKEE (reference sequence). The CDR3 DNA sequence: TGTGCCAGCAGCTCAGAAGGAGGAGCGAACACCGGGGAGCTGTTTTTT. Translated, it gives CASSSEGGANTGELFF.

This chain uses TRBV5-1 with TRBJ1-5; TRBD1 matches 7 bases. The CDR3 contains 14 residues. Germline V gene lookup returns CDR1 SGHRS and CDR2 YFSETQ. V gave up 1 base and J gave up 6 bases; unmatched junction bases: 4. CDR3 protein: CASSLTGESQPQHF. CDR3 nucleotide sequence: TGCGCCAGCAGCTTGACAGGGGAAAGTCAGCCCCAGCATTTT. Using reference TRBV5-1 and TRBJ1-5 for the parts outside the CDR3, the full variable domain is KAGVTQTPRYLIKTRGQQVTLSCSPISGHRSVSWYQQTPGQGLQFLFEYFSETQRNKGNFPGRFSGRQFSNSRSEMNVSTLELGDSALYLCASSLTGESQPQHFGDGTRLSIL.

This clone has just one count. J is TRBJ1-1 and V is TRBV5-1; D not certain. Trimming left V 0 bases short and J 0 bases short, with 9 bases between. This CDR3 is 15 amino acids long. CDR1 is SGHRS and CDR2 is YFSETQ in the germline V gene. This CDR3 is CASSLEADMNTEAFF. The DNA of the CDR3 is TGCGCCAGCAGCTTGGAAGCTGATATGAACACTGAAGCTTTCTTT. Supplemented by reference TRBV5-1 and TRBJ1-1, the full variable domain reads KAGVTQTPRYLIKTRGQQVTLSCSPISGHRSVSWYQQTPGQGLQFLFEYFSETQRNKGNFPGRFSGRQFSNSRSEMNVSTLELGDSALYLCASSLEADMNTEAFFGQGTRLTVV.

The chain employs TRBV5-1 and TRBJ2-7; TRBD2 matches at 8 bases. This CDR3 spans 16 amino acids. V shed 0 bases and J 2 bases; nucleotides not matched to a gene: 7. The V gene's germline CDR1 is SGHRS and CDR2 YFSETQ. The CDR3 coding sequence is TGCGCCAGCAGCTTGGGCCCCCGGACTAGCACCTACGAGCAGTACTTC. Translation: CASSLGPRTSTYEQYF.

The V gene is TRBV7-2, the J gene TRBJ2-5; maybe TRBD2 (7 bases). V was clipped by 3 bases and J by 3 bases, with 17 bases between them. The CDR3 sequence is 16 residues long. Germline V gene data show CDR1 as SGHTA and CDR2 as FQGNSA. The CDR3 DNA sequence: TGTGCCAGCAGCTTTACTCAGGGGAGGGGAGAAGAGACCCAGTACTTC. It yields the protein CASSFTQGRGEETQYF.

This chain uses TRBV5-6 with TRBJ2-1; D unresolved. Germline V CDR1 and CDR2: SGHDT, YYEEEE. The germline V and J ends were trimmed by 4 bases and 7 bases, with 18 bases remaining between them. The CDR3 length is 15 residues. The CDR3 loop is CASSGVSVAGNEQFF. The CDR3 DNA follows: TGTGCCAGCAGCGGCGTTAGTGTGGCAGGTAATGAGCAGTTCTTC.

The chain has TRBV5-6 and TRBJ2-5, with 7 bases identical to TRBD1. In germline, CDR1 is SGHDT, CDR2 YYEEEE. The CDR3 has 14 amino acids. The V and J ends lost 4 bases and 2 bases, in that order; junction bases with no gene match: 5. CDR3 in amino acids: CASSKQGRQETQYF. As DNA, the CDR3 is TGTGCCAGCAGCAAACAGGGGAGACAAGAGACCCAGTACTTC.

The chain employs TRBV5-1 and TRBJ1-4, with TRBD1 as a possible D gene (5 bases). The CDR3 runs to 15 residues. In germline, CDR1 is SGHRS, CDR2 YFSETQ. Trimming cost V 0 bases and J 7 bases, with 13 bases left between them. The CDR3 nucleotides are TGCGCCAGCAGCTTGGTGGCAGACCAGGGTGAAAAACTGTTTTTT. This codes for CASSLVADQGEKLFF. Full variable domain (rest looked up from reference TRBV5-1 and TRBJ1-4): KAGVTQTPRYLIKTRGQQVTLSCSPISGHRSVSWYQQTPGQGLQFLFEYFSETQRNKGNFPGRFSGRQFSNSRSEMNVSTLELGDSALYLCASSLVADQGEKLFFGSGTQLSVL.

This chain joins TRBV5-8 and TRBJ2-7, with TRBD1 matching over 8 bases. There are 12 residues in the CDR3. CDR1 SGHTS and CDR2 YDEGEE come from the germline V gene. V was pared by 6 bases and J by 6 bases, with 5 bases of the junction left unmatched. CDR3 coding DNA: TGTGCCAGCAACCCGGACAGGGCCGAGCAGTACTTC. Translated: CASNPDRAEQYF.

In its sample, this clone was seen once. CDR3 loop: CASSNGQGYTGELFF. CDR3 nucleotides: TGTGCCAGCAGCAACGGACAGGGGTACACCGGGGAGCTGTTTTTT. The chain employs TRBV14 and TRBJ2-2; 9 bases are a match to TRBD1. The germline V gene has CDR1 SGHDN and CDR2 FVKESK. CDR3 size: 15 residues. Trimming removed 5 bases from V and 3 bases from J; junction bases left unmatched: 4.

This chain connects TRBV7-3 to TRBJ2-5, with D tentatively TRBD1 (6 bases). The CDR3 has 16 residues. The germline CDR1 and CDR2 sequences are SGHTA and FQGTGA. V lost 1 base to trimming and J lost 5 bases, with 17 bases between them. This CDR3 is CASSLNLQGLGETQYF. The CDR3 DNA sequence: TGTGCCAGCAGCTTAAATCTGCAGGGGCTAGGGGAGACCCAGTACTTC.

The chain joins TRBV27 to TRBJ1-4; D gene ambiguous. Germline lookup yields CDR1 MNHEY and CDR2 SMNVEV (reference sequence). This CDR3 has 13 amino acids. V lost 6 bases and J 5 bases, leaving 10 bases between the germline ends. CDR3 in amino acids: CASSPGPNEKLFF. DNA of the CDR3: TGTGCCAGCAGCCCGGGCCCAAATGAAAAACTGTTTTTT.

This chain joins TRBV29-1 and TRBJ1-1, with 8 bases matching TRBD1. Germline V CDR1 and CDR2: SQVTM, ANQGSEA. The CDR3 runs 13 residues. V shed 6 bases, J shed 1 base, and the junction held 4 bases outside the gene matches. Written as DNA, the CDR3 is TGCAGCGTGGCCGGACAGGGGAACACTGAAGCTTTCTTT. Translating gives CSVAGQGNTEAFF.

This sequence joins TRBV6-6 and TRBJ1-1, with D possibly TRBD1 on 5 matching bases. V lost 0 bases, J lost 9 bases, and 20 bases lay in between. The CDR3 contains 16 residues. Looked up from germline, CDR1 is MNHNY and CDR2 is SVGAGI (reference sequence). The CDR3 nucleotides read TGTGCCAGCAGTTACTCGAAACGCCCTGACAGTGGACAAGCTTTCTTT. Its translation is CASSYSKRPDSGQAFF.

This clone was seen just once. The V gene is TRBV7-9, the J gene TRBJ1-3; weak D call: TRBD1 (6 bases). CDR1 and CDR2 from the germline V gene are SEHNR and FQNEAQ (reference sequence). V was cut by 9 bases and J by 0 bases, with 21 bases left in between. This CDR3 spans 17 amino acids. CDR3 sequence reads: CASIWGDRLLSGNTIYF. CDR3 coding DNA: TGTGCCAGTATATGGGGTGACAGGTTGCTCTCTGGAAACACCATATATTTT.

The chain couples TRBV29-1 to TRBJ1-2; D is ambiguous. Trimming cost V 0 bases and J 1 base, with 6 bases left between them. CDR1 is SQVTM and CDR2 is ANQGSEA in the germline V gene. The CDR3 length is 13 residues. CDR3 protein: CSVEDRLNYGYTF. For the CDR3, the DNA is TGCAGCGTTGAAGATCGGCTTAACTATGGCTACACCTTC.

The chain recombines TRBV7-9 with TRBJ2-3; 14 nucleotides align to TRBD2. From germline, CDR1 is SEHNR and CDR2 FQNEAQ (reference sequence). Unmatched junction bases numbered 11, after V lost 6 bases and J lost 3 bases. This CDR3 has 18 residues. This CDR3 reads CASSVTTSGGVGTDTQYF. CDR3 in DNA: TGTGCCAGCAGTGTTACGACTAGCGGGGGGGTAGGGACAGATACGCAGTATTTT.